This T cell receptor beta chain is drawn from a study of immune cell composition in non-small cell lung cancer. Findings of the study overall: Tumour TCR-beta clonality showed no significant link to smoking pack-years. Around four fifths of squamous and around 35% of adenocarcinoma cases had tumour-associated clones >0.5%.

In regard to this clone: Its antigen is not identified.

Normal lung was sampled as far from the tumour as possible, at least 3 cm. Sequencing used immunoSEQ multiplex PCR; TCRdb keeps in-frame clones, though not all of them. The sample includes around 3,500 clones, about four fifths of them seen just once. The CDR3 loop spans 14 amino acids. V dropped 5 bases and J dropped 1 base, with 11 bases sitting between them. Germline V gives CDR1 SGHAT, CDR2 FQNNGV. Sequencing used non-adjacent lung tissue. The receptor was isolated from a human donor with non-small cell lung cancer. The chain uses TRBV11-2 and TRBJ1-1; a weak D match, TRBD1 (5 bases). The CDR3 DNA sequence: TGTGCCAGCAGCGAAGGGGCTTCGAACACTGAAGCTTTCTTT. It specifies CASSEGASNTEAFF.